This entry features one T cell receptor (beta chain) sequence. What this receptor recognizes is not known. Per-nucleotide qualities are absent, and no much larger clonotype sits a single base away. The entry originates in a study of brain T cells in children with intractable seizures (dated by TCRdb to the early 2020s). Study-wide context: Resected brain tissue from 45 to 60 pediatric epilepsy surgery cases was first screened for immune gene transcripts using a NanoString immunology panel. Of the 12 selected surgery cases, pre-surgery blood was also sequenced for eight, so four had brain tissue only.

In light of the paper, this sample's time point label describes: resected brain tissue, or blood drawn just prior to surgery. The surgery cases with the highest brain T cell transcript signatures were chosen for TCR beta chain sequencing of brain tissue, and also of blood when blood was available. Before surgery, patients had received at least one anti-epileptic drug. TCR-sequenced patients were children with drug-resistant epilepsy due to tuberous sclerosis complex, focal cortical dysplasia, Rasmussen encephalitis or hemimegalencephaly. Blood was drawn right before the epilepsy surgery. The Monarch genomic DNA purification kit was used to extract bulk genomic DNA from unsorted brain tissue and from whole blood. Trimming leaves V shorter by 1 base and J shorter by 0 bases, with the junction holding 5 bases beyond the gene matches. Including the terminal cysteine and phenylalanine, the CDR3 comprises 16 residues. Just the 48-base CDR3 DNA is kept, in frame starting at base 1. CDR1 is given as SGHNT and CDR2 as YENEEA, both from the germline V gene.

The immunoSEQ assay was used to generate TCR beta chain sequences from genomic DNA. From the authors' description of their analysis: CDR3 sequences that did not begin with the conserved framework cysteine at position 104 were removed manually. To get clonality, the normalized Shannon's Diversity Index was subtracted from one, giving values from 0 (maximal diversity) to 1 (oligoclonal). Chi-squared comparison-of-proportions tests were used to check whether the frequency of the same CDR3 differed between samples, for example brain versus blood. Public clonotypes were found through immuneACCESS searches, while the VDJdb browser was used to judge similarity to known antiviral clonotypes. The source is immuneACCESS, and TCRdb retained only in-frame sequences with V and J called. Part of the clones is not carried over; for the studies checked, unresolved V genes explain less than half of this, and the remainder is unexplained. V and J calls plus clone size are reproduced from that table; the DNA served to infer D and trimming. For this sample there are 100,000 to 120,000 clones; 85% to 95% appear just once. The leading ten clones occupy around 4% of the sample.

Broader findings and caveats from the paper: Viral specificity was inferred solely from CDR3 sequence similarity, and the HCMV serostatus of the patients was not known. Because sequencing depth was different between pre-surgery and post-surgery blood, clones absent from the pre-surgery sample may reflect undersampling.

This clonotype originated in a boy under two years old with hemimegalencephaly and intractable seizures. This chain joins TRBV11-3 to TRBJ2-5; 7 bases in the junction line up with TRBD2. Sequencing was performed on peripheral blood, taken at surgery. The DNA sequence is TGTGCCAGCAGCTTAGTTGGCGGGAGTTACCAAGAGACCCAGTACTTC. Translated, this is CASSLVGGSYQETQYF.